This T cell receptor (beta chain) was retrieved from a study of metastatic and nonmetastatic thyroid tumors. TCRdb redid the clone calls on the PCR reads using MiXCR. This sample has 20,000 to 25,000 clones, with about 25% found just once. No patient had received any treatment before thyroid surgery. CDR1 is LNHNV and CDR2 is YYDKDF in the germline V gene (reference sequence). V dropped 7 bases and J dropped 9; count of bases not matched to a gene: 12. This CDR3 is 14 amino acids long. The rearrangement joins TRBV15 to TRBJ2-1, with 7 bases identical to TRBD1. This receptor was obtained from a female donor with papillary thyroid cancer or a benign thyroid nodule (not recorded which). Some clones in this sample may be carry-over from other donors' samples. The source material was tumor tissue. This chain's CDR3 is CATIIDRALCEQFF. For the CDR3, the DNA is TGTGCCACCATTATAGACAGGGCCCTCTGTGAGCAGTTCTTC.